Following are 8 T cell receptor beta chains from one sample sequenced in a study of cytomegalovirus exposure and HLA in healthy donors. The PCR had 60 Vbeta and 13 Jbeta primers. This table comes from immunoSEQ multiplex PCR, and its TCRdb copy is limited to in-frame clones, with some not included. Here the sample spans approximately 70,000 clones, 70% being singletons. Sample: PBMCs. The receptor set was obtained from a woman aged 45-60 years in good health and CMV-seropositive.

Concerning this clone: A much larger clone differs by one base, so this may be a read error. The chain has TRBV2 and TRBJ2-1, with D possibly being TRBD2 (5 bases). With 2 bases removed from V and 5 bases from J, the gap between germline ends came to 10 bases. The germline CDR1 and CDR2 sequences are SNHLY and FYNNEI. There are 14 residues in the CDR3. DNA for the CDR3: TGTGCCAGCAGTGAACGGGGTTCGGACAATGAGCAGTTCTTC. As protein: CASSERGSDNEQFF.

About this clone itself: Other DNA sequences from this sample encode an identical CDR3 as well. The chain employs TRBV29-1 and TRBJ2-7; the match to TRBD2 covers 13 bases. V shed 6 bases, J shed 7 bases, and the junction held 9 bases outside the gene matches. Germline CDR1 reads SQVTM; CDR2 reads ANQGSEA. The CDR3 has 14 amino acids. The CDR3 reads CSVPGLAGVGEQYF. In DNA, the CDR3 is TGCAGCGTCCCTGGACTAGCGGGAGTTGGAGAGCAGTACTTC.

The V and J genes are TRBV7-8 and TRBJ2-5, with TRBD2 identical over 7 bases. V lost 5 bases, J lost 6 bases, and 9 bases stayed unmatched. There are 14 residues in the CDR3. CDR1 is SGHVS, CDR2 FQNEAQ, per germline. The DNA for the CDR3 is TGTGCCAGCAGCCCAGGACTAGGCGGACAGACCCAGTACTTC. Residues: CASSPGLGGQTQYF.

The chain uses TRBV10-2 and TRBJ2-2, with TRBD2 matching 10 bases. CDR1 is WSHSY and CDR2 is SAAADI in the germline V gene. The CDR3 extends over 16 amino acids. Trimming at V came to 8 bases and at J to 2 bases, leaving 8 bases not matched to a gene. The CDR3 DNA is TGCGCCAGCCTGGGTCTAGCGGGGGCTAACACCGGGGAGCTGTTTTTT. Its protein is CASLGLAGANTGELFF.

This chain links TRBV6-5 with TRBJ1-3; 8 bases fit TRBD1. Per the germline V gene, CDR1 is MNHEY and CDR2 is SVGAGI. This CDR3 has 15 residues. The junction had 10 bases not matched to a gene; V was cut back by 8 bases and J by 4 bases. The CDR3 region is CASGNRGSGGNTIYF. CDR3 in DNA: TGTGCCAGCGGGAACAGGGGGTCCGGAGGAAACACCATATATTTT.

The chain carries TRBV10-1 and TRBJ1-1; 7 bases are shared with TRBD1. There are 13 residues in the CDR3. Germline assignment: CDR1 WNHNN and CDR2 SYGVQD (reference sequence). With V trimmed by 5 bases and J by 4 bases, 4 bases remained unmatched. The CDR3 protein is CASSTGAGTEAFF. CDR3 in DNA: TGCGCCAGCAGTACAGGGGCAGGCACTGAAGCTTTCTTT.

This clone was seen once. The chain joins TRBV4-1 to TRBJ2-7, with 11 bases identical to TRBD2. Germline assignment: CDR1 MGHRA and CDR2 YSYEKL. After removal of 6 bases from V and 6 bases from J, the junction contained 16 bases not matched to a gene. The CDR3 runs 17 residues. CDR3 protein: CASRRSVLAGGSGEQYF. DNA of the CDR3: TGCGCCAGCAGACGTTCAGTCCTAGCGGGGGGATCGGGCGAGCAGTACTTC.

The chain couples TRBV19 to TRBJ2-1, with 12 bases lining up with TRBD2. The CDR3 contains 15 residues. After removal of 5 bases from V and 5 bases from J, the junction contained 4 bases not matched to a gene. CDR1 and CDR2 from the germline V gene are LNHDA and SQIVND (reference sequence). DNA for the CDR3: TGTGCCAGTAGTTGGACTAGCGGGGACCACAATGAGCAGTTCTTC. It specifies CASSWTSGDHNEQFF.